This section outlines one T cell receptor beta chain sequence together with its context. The target antigen is unknown. The data derive from a study of T cell responses to AZD1222 COVID-19 vaccine. Findings of the study overall: At 160-218 and 743-854, vaccine-associated CD4 TCRs were dominant, and they spanned spike. Donors were mostly white British, more females; clonal diversity possibly underestimated.

Method: immunoSEQ multiplex PCR; TCRdb's copy keeps in-frame clones and lacks some. The repertoire holds around 140,000 clones, with roughly 92% as singletons. This sequence was found in an adult in good health. The source material was peripheral blood, sampled on day 0 of AZD1222 vaccination.

CDR3 DNA: TGCGCCAGCAGCCATTCGGGGGGAGCCAAAAACATTCAGTACTTC. Its protein is CASSHSGGAKNIQYF. V is TRBV4-1 and J is TRBJ2-4; TRBD2 matches 7 bases. Germline V gene lookup returns CDR1 MGHRA and CDR2 YSYEKL. The trim removed 3 bases at V and 0 bases at J, leaving 2 bases unmatched. CDR3 length: 15 amino acids.